This passage covers 18 T cell receptor beta chains from one sample sequenced in a study of shared clonotypes between healthy human individuals. The method was immunoSEQ multiplex PCR; TCRdb's version includes in-frame clones alone and lacks a portion of them. The table lists about 1.1 million clones, 75% to 85% of them singletons. Sequencing was carried out using memory CD4+ T cells from PBMCs. Subset reported: CD45RA-negative fraction. The receptors come from a man aged 18 to 30 in good health. Some clones in this sample may be carry-over from other donors' samples.

The chain recombines TRBV11-1 with TRBJ2-7, with D unresolved. The V end lost 1 base, the J end lost 2 bases, and 9 bases lay between the germline ends. The CDR3 consists of 14 residues. Germline loops: CDR1 SGHAT, CDR2 FQDESV (reference sequence). CDR3 bases: TGTGCCAGCAGCTTAGGCAGGTCCACCTACGAGCAGTACTTC. Its translation is CASSLGRSTYEQYF.

The chain carries TRBV5-4 and TRBJ2-1, with TRBD2 identical over 11 bases. The germline CDR1 and CDR2 sequences are SGHNT and YYREEE (reference sequence). The trim removed 0 bases at V and 5 bases at J, leaving 1 base unmatched. The CDR3 covers 15 residues. The CDR3 loop is CASSLEGLADNEQFF. The CDR3 DNA reads TGTGCCAGCAGCTTGGAGGGACTAGCGGACAATGAGCAGTTCTTC.

This clone was seen a single time. The chain uses TRBV9 and TRBJ2-5; tentatively, D is TRBD1 (6 bases). The CDR3 length is 16 residues. V was clipped by 2 bases and J by 5 bases, with 19 bases between them. Germline values: CDR1 SGDLS, CDR2 YYNGEE. CDR3 nucleotides: TGTGCCAGCAGCGTGGGTTTGTCAGGGGTCGGTGAGACCCAGTACTTC. This gives the protein CASSVGLSGVGETQYF.

The chain uses TRBV5-1 and TRBJ1-1; no clear D gene. The germline V and J ends were trimmed by 4 bases and 1 base, with 11 bases remaining between them. CDR3 size: 14 residues. CDR1 SGHRS and CDR2 YFSETQ come from the germline V gene. CDR3 in DNA: TGCGCCAGCAGCCCACTTGGCGCGAACACTGAAGCTTTCTTT. Translating it yields CASSPLGANTEAFF.

The chain has TRBV18 and TRBJ2-5, with D unclear. This CDR3 has 14 amino acids. Trimming cost V 2 bases and J 4 bases, with 11 bases left between them. In germline, CDR1 is KGHSH, CDR2 LQKENI. The DNA for the CDR3 is TGTGCCAGCTCACCAAGCCCTTATCCAGAGACCCAGTACTTC. It yields the protein CASSPSPYPETQYF.

The chain joins TRBV28 to TRBJ2-7; perhaps TRBD1 as D (6 bases). The CDR3 totals 15 residues. The germline CDR1 and CDR2 sequences are MDHEN and SYDVKM. Trimming removed 3 bases from V and 0 bases from J, with 12 bases in between. The chain's CDR3 is CASSFGQLISYEQYF. CDR3 bases: TGTGCCAGCAGTTTTGGACAGCTTATCTCCTACGAGCAGTACTTC.

The chain joins TRBV2 to TRBJ2-4, with TRBD2 as a possible D gene (5 bases). The CDR3 covers 16 residues. Per germline, CDR1 SNHLY and CDR2 FYNNEI. The ends were cut back, 4 bases at V and 2 bases at J, with 15 bases in the middle. The CDR3 DNA reads as TGTGCCAGCAGTGTGGACTCCCTGGGTTCCAAAAACATTCAGTACTTC. Its translation is CASSVDSLGSKNIQYF. Together with reference TRBV2 and TRBJ2-4, the CDR3 gives the full variable domain: EPEVTQTPSHQVTQMGQEVILRCVPISNHLYFYWYRQILGQKVEFLVSFYNNEISEKSEIFDDQFSVERPDGSNFTLKIRSTKLEDSAMYFCASSVDSLGSKNIQYFGAGTRLSVL.

This clone was picked up a small number of times. CDR3 DNA sequence: TGTGCCAGCAGGTATACAGGGTTGGGGACTGAAGCTTTCTTT. Protein: CASRYTGLGTEAFF. This chain uses TRBV2 with TRBJ1-1; perhaps TRBD1 as D (6 bases). V was shortened by 6 bases and J by 5 bases, with 16 bases between the two germline ends. This CDR3 region has 14 residues. The germline gives CDR1 SNHLY, CDR2 FYNNEI.

The chain links TRBV7-3 to TRBJ2-3; the D gene is possibly TRBD2 (6 bases). Germline V gene lookup returns CDR1 SGHTA and CDR2 FQGTGA. Trimming took 5 bases from V and 1 from J, leaving 13 bases between them. This CDR3 region has 15 residues. The CDR3 region is CASSPNGRGTDTQYF. CDR3 in DNA: TGTGCCAGCAGCCCTAACGGGAGAGGCACAGATACGCAGTATTTT.

The chain is built from TRBV5-1 and TRBJ2-3; 8 bases fit TRBD2. V gave up 5 bases and J gave up 0 bases; unmatched junction bases: 5. This CDR3 contains 15 residues. Per germline, CDR1 SGHRS and CDR2 YFSETQ. The CDR3 spells CASRKRLASTDTQYF. The CDR3 nucleotides are TGCGCCAGCAGGAAAAGACTAGCGAGCACAGATACGCAGTATTTT.

This sequence joins TRBV5-7 and TRBJ2-1; tentative D call: TRBD1 (5 bases). TRBV5-7 is assigned to the ORF class and has an uncertain function. The ends were cut back, 4 bases at V and 10 bases at J, with 15 bases in the middle. The CDR3 totals 13 residues. CDR3 residues: CASSLHGATEQFF. In nucleotides, the CDR3 is TGTGCCAGCAGCCTCCATGGGGCGACAGAGCAGTTCTTC.

This clone occurred a few times. The gene calls are TRBV29-1 and TRBJ1-4; 12 bases align to TRBD1. Germline loops: CDR1 SQVTM, CDR2 ANQGSEA. Unmatched junction bases numbered 2, after V lost 7 bases and J lost 8 bases. This CDR3 has 12 amino acids. CDR3 nucleotide sequence: TGCAGCGGGGGACAGGGGGCCGAAAAACTGTTTTTT. Protein product: CSGGQGAEKLFF.

This clone was found a few times. The J gene is TRBJ2-1, the V gene TRBV19; D not certain. From germline, CDR1 is LNHDA and CDR2 SQIVND (reference sequence). CDR3 length: 13 amino acids. The germline V and J ends were trimmed by 1 base and 9 bases, with 10 bases remaining between them. The CDR3 bases are TGTGCCAGTAGTATAGCCATATACGGTGAGCAGTTCTTC. Translating it yields CASSIAIYGEQFF.

The chain is built from TRBV19 and TRBJ2-1; no clear D gene. V lost 0 bases, J lost 8 bases, and 11 bases lay in between. The germline CDR1 and CDR2 sequences are LNHDA and SQIVND (reference sequence). The CDR3 runs to 14 residues. CDR3 DNA: TGTGCCAGTAGTATAGATAGTGGGGTCTATGAGCAGTTCTTC. Translated: CASSIDSGVYEQFF.

The chain combines TRBV2 with TRBJ2-1; D remains unclear. The CDR3 covers 12 residues. Germline V gene sequence: CDR1 SNHLY, CDR2 FYNNEI. The V end was cut by 1 base, the J end by 13 bases, with 11 bases between. The CDR3 DNA reads TGTGCCAGCAGTGAAGAGGGCTCTCTACAGTTCTTC. Translated, it gives CASSEEGSLQFF.

V and J are TRBV5-1 and TRBJ1-4; D is undetermined. The V and J ends lost 0 bases and 8 bases respectively, with 20 bases between them. The germline V gene has CDR1 SGHRS and CDR2 YFSETQ. CDR3 length equals 17 residues. This CDR3 is CASSLASNGQFKEKLFF. The CDR3 DNA sequence: TGCGCCAGCAGCTTGGCCTCGAACGGGCAGTTCAAAGAAAAACTGTTTTTT. Using reference TRBV5-1 and TRBJ1-4 for the parts outside the CDR3, the full variable domain is KAGVTQTPRYLIKTRGQQVTLSCSPISGHRSVSWYQQTPGQGLQFLFEYFSETQRNKGNFPGRFSGRQFSNSRSEMNVSTLELGDSALYLCASSLASNGQFKEKLFFGSGTQLSVL.

The chain employs TRBV28 and TRBJ2-5, with 9 positions matching TRBD1. The CDR3 is 15 residues long. Germline V gene sequence: CDR1 MDHEN, CDR2 SYDVKM. The trim removed 6 bases at V and 5 bases at J, leaving 10 bases unmatched. The CDR3 sequence is CASRGVADRGETQYF. The CDR3, as DNA: TGTGCCAGCAGAGGAGTAGCGGACAGGGGTGAGACCCAGTACTTC.

This clone is a singleton in its sample. This chain joins TRBV28 and TRBJ2-1; D uncertain. There are 12 residues in the CDR3. Germline V gives CDR1 MDHEN, CDR2 SYDVKM. V was cut by 6 bases and J by 7 bases, with 10 bases left in between. The CDR3 DNA is TGTGCCAGCAGCCTAAGGCAAAATGAGCAGTTCTTC. Translating gives CASSLRQNEQFF.